The 30 T cell receptor beta chains given below trace back to one sample, sequenced in a study of STAT5B mutations in CD4+ large granular lymphocyte leukemia (dated 2022 in TCRdb). The library was built by means of the immunoSEQ multiplex PCR assay. In its TCRdb copy, this immuneACCESS table keeps in-frame sequences only and misses some clones. Where compared with another copy, unresolved V genes explain less than half of these, and the others have no known cause. The sample has 30,000 or so clones on record, around 85% of them singletons. The top ten constitute around 2.3% of the sample. Material for sequencing was CD4+ T cells from blood buffy coats. The receptor set was obtained from a human donor in good health.

The chain links TRBV14 to TRBJ2-1, with a weak D call TRBD2 (6 bases). CDR1 SGHDN and CDR2 FVKESK come from the germline V gene. This CDR3 is built from 12 residues. Trimming removed 1 base from V and 9 bases from J, with 7 bases in between. This CDR3 reads CASSQGRGEQFF. CDR3 coding DNA: TGTGCCAGCAGCCAAGGGAGGGGTGAGCAGTTCTTC.

V gene TRBV11-2 combines with J gene TRBJ1-5; D not resolved. Looked up from germline, CDR1 is SGHAT and CDR2 is FQNNGV. Trimming shortened V by 0 bases and J by 4 bases, and 4 bases separated the two germline ends. This CDR3 region has 13 residues. The CDR3 loop reads CASSLERNQPQHF. CDR3 DNA: TGTGCCAGCAGCTTAGAGAGAAATCAGCCCCAGCATTTT.

In its sample, this clone was seen once. The chain couples TRBV27 to TRBJ2-2; tentatively, D is TRBD2 (6 bases). This CDR3 region has 17 residues. Per germline, CDR1 MNHEY and CDR2 SMNVEV (reference sequence). Trimming left V 6 bases short and J 5 bases short, with 22 bases between. CDR3 in amino acids: CASRVSPLGGRTGELFF. For the CDR3, the DNA is TGTGCCAGCAGAGTTTCACCCCTGGGGGGTAGAACCGGGGAGCTGTTTTTT.

This chain links TRBV9 with TRBJ2-3; D may be TRBD2 (5 bases). The CDR3 consists of 13 residues. Deletions cut 6 bases from V and 1 base from J, with 9 bases between. The germline gives CDR1 SGDLS, CDR2 YYNGEE. The CDR3 spells CASTRGRTDTQYF. CDR3 coding DNA: TGTGCCAGCACCCGAGGGCGCACAGATACGCAGTATTTT.

The CDR3 coding sequence is TGTGCCATCAGTGAGCTGGCATCCAATTCTGAAGCTTTCTTT. Protein product: CAISELASNSEAFF. The rearrangement links TRBV10-3 to TRBJ1-1; no reliable D call. Germline V lookup: CDR1 ENHRY, CDR2 SYGVKD. The CDR3 sequence is 14 residues long. V lost 2 bases and J lost 6, with 13 bases in between.

The chain links TRBV7-6 to TRBJ2-3; 9 positions agree with TRBD2. CDR1 is SGHVS and CDR2 is FNYEAQ in the germline V gene. Trimming took 5 bases from V and 11 from J; bases not matched to a gene: 14. The CDR3 is 15 residues long. The CDR3 protein is CASSRTSGSAERQYF. The CDR3, as DNA: TGTGCCAGCAGCCGTACTAGCGGGTCGGCAGAGAGGCAGTATTTT.

The chain couples TRBV19 to TRBJ1-2; 8 bases match TRBD1. Germline CDR1 reads LNHDA; CDR2 reads SQIVND (reference sequence). The CDR3 loop spans 15 amino acids. Losses at the gene ends were 3 bases for V and 6 bases for J; bases not matched to a gene: 9. The CDR3 loop is CASSIPDRAVHGYTF. DNA of the CDR3: TGTGCCAGTAGTATCCCGGACAGGGCCGTTCATGGCTACACCTTC.

The V and J genes are TRBV30 and TRBJ2-3, with 8 bases fitting TRBD2. CDR3 length: 14 amino acids. CDR1 is GTSNPN and CDR2 is SVGIG in the germline V gene (reference sequence). V trimming: 3 bases; J trimming: 0 bases; junction bases outside the gene matches: 2. DNA for the CDR3: TGTGCCTGGAGCGCTAGCGGGAGCACAGATACGCAGTATTTT. Protein: CAWSASGSTDTQYF.

The V gene is TRBV29-1, the J gene TRBJ2-3; TRBD1 is a possible D gene (6 bases). Germline assignment: CDR1 SQVTM and CDR2 ANQGSEA. The CDR3 is 12 residues long. Between the trimmed V and J ends, which lost 7 bases and 6 bases, there was a span of 14 bases. Here the CDR3 DNA reads TGCAGCGCTTACAGGGTCCCGGATACGCAGTATTTT. It encodes CSAYRVPDTQYF.

The chain couples TRBV10-3 to TRBJ2-1; TRBD2 agrees at 10 bases. Germline V gene sequence: CDR1 ENHRY, CDR2 SYGVKD. Trimming took 2 bases from V and 4 from J; bases not matched to a gene: 5. CDR3 size: 16 residues. CDR3 sequence: CAISELSSGGYNEQFF. The CDR3 coding sequence is TGTGCCATCAGTGAGCTTAGTAGCGGGGGGTACAATGAGCAGTTCTTC.

The chain combines TRBV5-1 with TRBJ2-5; the D call may be TRBD1 or TRBD2 (6 bases each). The end of the DNA aligns better with TRBJ2-7, so the J call may be wrong. Germline V gene data show CDR1 as SGHRS and CDR2 as YFSETQ. The CDR3 is 13 amino acids. The CDR3 is CASSPDGGHEQYF. The CDR3 bases are TGCGCCAGCAGCCCGGACGGGGGCCACGAGCAGTACTTC.

J is TRBJ2-1 and V is TRBV6-4, with D perhaps given as TRBD1 or TRBD2 (5 bases each). Between the trimmed V and J ends, which lost 4 bases and 7 bases, there was a span of 17 bases. This CDR3 is 15 amino acids long. Germline V gene sequence: CDR1 MRHNA, CDR2 SNTAGT. CDR3: CASSVNGEGSNEQFF. CDR3 nucleotides: TGTGCCAGCAGTGTGAATGGTGAGGGGTCGAATGAGCAGTTCTTC.

The V gene is TRBV14, the J gene TRBJ2-1; TRBD1 matches at 8 bases. V dropped 5 bases and J dropped 6; count of bases not matched to a gene: 3. The CDR3 runs 13 residues. Germline loops: CDR1 SGHDN, CDR2 FVKESK. CDR3 sequence: CASSRTGFNEQFF. The CDR3 region has the DNA TGTGCCAGCAGCAGGACAGGGTTCAATGAGCAGTTCTTC.

The chain links TRBV5-1 to TRBJ2-1; D is undetermined. The ends were cut back, 0 bases at V and 5 bases at J, with 6 bases in the middle. Per germline, CDR1 SGHRS and CDR2 YFSETQ. CDR3 length equals 13 residues. The CDR3 region is CASSLVPDNEQFF. The CDR3, as DNA: TGCGCCAGCAGCTTGGTTCCAGACAATGAGCAGTTCTTC.

The chain links TRBV5-1 to TRBJ2-3, with unresolved D. This CDR3 region has 16 residues. The V end was cut by 4 bases, the J end by 1 base, with 16 bases between. Germline V gene sequence: CDR1 SGHRS, CDR2 YFSETQ. This CDR3 is CASSLTETAGTDTQYF. CDR3 nucleotides: TGCGCCAGCAGCCTCACAGAGACGGCAGGCACAGATACGCAGTATTTT.

The chain recombines TRBV2 with TRBJ1-2; 7 bases map to TRBD1. The CDR3 covers 15 residues. Unmatched junction bases numbered 11, after V lost 6 bases and J lost 4 bases. From germline, CDR1 is SNHLY and CDR2 FYNNEI. The CDR3 DNA reads TGTGCCAGCAGGGACAGGTTCCAATTCGTCTATGGCTACACCTTC. This codes for CASRDRFQFVYGYTF.

The chain recombines TRBV6-5 with TRBJ1-2; the D gene is possibly TRBD1 (6 bases). CDR3 length: 14 residues. V was clipped by 2 bases and J by 3 bases, with 10 bases between them. From germline, CDR1 is MNHEY and CDR2 SVGAGI. The CDR3 region has the DNA TGTGCCAGCAGTTACAGGGGGAGGGACTATGGCTACACCTTC. Amino acids: CASSYRGRDYGYTF.

As for this clone: Other DNA variants within this sample encode the same CDR3. The chain recombines TRBV2 with TRBJ1-5; D remains ambiguous. From germline, CDR1 is SNHLY and CDR2 FYNNEI. V dropped 7 bases and J dropped 3 bases, with 7 bases sitting between them. The CDR3 totals 12 residues. The CDR3: CASTGPNQPQHF. The CDR3 nucleotides read TGTGCCAGCACCGGCCCCAATCAGCCCCAGCATTTT.

The chain joins TRBV7-9 to TRBJ1-4; 7 bases are a match to TRBD1. Looked up from germline, CDR1 is SEHNR and CDR2 is FQNEAQ (reference sequence). The V segment lost 6 bases and the J segment 5 bases; nucleotides outside the gene matches: 0. The CDR3 sequence is 12 residues long. CDR3 sequence (DNA): TGTGCCAGCAGGGACAGGAATGAAAAACTGTTTTTT. Amino acids: CASRDRNEKLFF.

This clone was picked up a small number of times. The rearrangement links TRBV29-1 to TRBJ2-1; 9 nucleotides match TRBD2. The V gene end was trimmed by 0 bases and the J gene end by 6 bases; junction bases not matched to a gene: 9. The CDR3 is 16 residues long. Germline V gene data show CDR1 as SQVTM and CDR2 as ANQGSEA. Written as DNA, the CDR3 is TGCAGCGTTGAAGAGGGGAGGTCACTAGCGGGCAATGAGCAGTTCTTC. It codes for CSVEEGRSLAGNEQFF.

The V call is TRBV10-3, the J call TRBJ2-3; D possibly matches TRBD1 or TRBD2 (5 bases each). Deletions cut 11 bases from V and 6 bases from J, with 18 bases between. Germline assignment: CDR1 ENHRY and CDR2 SYGVKD. The CDR3 spans 13 residues. CDR3 region: CASRDPGRDTQYF. As DNA, the CDR3 is TGTGCCTCCCGGGACCCAGGCCGGGATACGCAGTATTTT.

The chain is built from TRBV6-5 and TRBJ1-1; 7 nucleotides line up with TRBD1. Germline V gives CDR1 MNHEY, CDR2 SVGAGI. This CDR3 region has 14 residues. V trimming: 6 bases; J trimming: 1 base; junction bases outside the gene matches: 5. CDR3 DNA: TGTGCCAGCAGGCGGACAGGAGAGAACACTGAAGCTTTCTTT. It specifies CASRRTGENTEAFF.

The CDR3 here is CASSYMTSGGANEQFF. The CDR3, as DNA: TGTGCCAGCAGTTATATGACTAGCGGGGGGGCGAATGAGCAGTTCTTC. The rearrangement uses TRBV7-2 and TRBJ2-1; 14 bases fit TRBD2. CDR1 and CDR2 from the germline V gene are SGHTA and FQGNSA. V trimming: 6 bases; J trimming: 7 bases; junction bases outside the gene matches: 8. This CDR3 has 16 residues.

CDR3 sequence: CASSEFSGLAGASEQYF. CDR3 in DNA: TGTGCCAGCAGTGAATTTTCCGGTCTAGCGGGAGCCAGCGAGCAGTACTTC. The rearrangement uses TRBV25-1 and TRBJ2-7; 10 bases fit TRBD2. Per germline, CDR1 MGHDK and CDR2 SYGVNS. This CDR3 has 17 residues. With V trimmed by 1 base and J by 6 bases, 12 bases remained unmatched.

This clone came up once. The chain combines TRBV5-1 with TRBJ2-7; 9 positions match TRBD2. The germline V gene encodes CDR1 SGHRS and CDR2 YFSETQ. This CDR3 has 19 amino acids. Losses at the gene ends were 0 bases for V and 2 bases for J; bases not matched to a gene: 15. In DNA, the CDR3 is TGCGCCAGCAGCTTGGCTAAGGGGGATGCGGGAGGGCGCCCCTACGAGCAGTACTTC. It yields the protein CASSLAKGDAGGRPYEQYF.

V is TRBV14 and J is TRBJ2-7; TRBD2 matches at 12 bases. The CDR3 has 16 amino acids. The V and J ends lost 4 bases and 3 bases, in that order; junction bases with no gene match: 7. CDR1 and CDR2 from the germline V gene are SGHDN and FVKESK. The DNA for the CDR3 is TGTGCCAGCAGCCTTTCACTAGCGGGGGGATTCTACGAGCAGTACTTC. It codes for CASSLSLAGGFYEQYF.

The chain has TRBV15 and TRBJ1-2, with 10 bases that match TRBD1. Trimming at V came to 5 bases and at J to 3 bases, leaving 9 bases not matched to a gene. There are 16 residues in the CDR3. Germline lookup yields CDR1 LNHNV and CDR2 YYDKDF (reference sequence). The chain's CDR3 is CATSSGQGPLDYGYTF. The CDR3 DNA reads TGTGCCACCAGCTCGGGACAGGGGCCTTTGGACTATGGCTACACCTTC.

V gene TRBV7-2 combines with J gene TRBJ2-2, with D perhaps given as TRBD1 or TRBD2 (7 bases each). The CDR3 sequence is 16 residues long. CDR1 and CDR2 (germline): SGHTA, FQGNSA. The ends were cut back, 5 bases at V and 6 bases at J, with 19 bases in the middle. CDR3 sequence (DNA): TGTGCCAGCAGCCCAAAACAGGGGAGGGGGTCCGGGGAGCTGTTTTTT. Amino acids: CASSPKQGRGSGELFF.

The chain employs TRBV4-1 and TRBJ2-7, with D unclear. Trimming took 0 bases from V and 6 from J, leaving 9 bases between them. The CDR3 runs 13 residues. The germline V gene encodes CDR1 MGHRA and CDR2 YSYEKL. The CDR3 nucleotides read TGCGCCAGCAGCCAAGATCTCAGAAGCGAGCAGTACTTC. This gives the protein CASSQDLRSEQYF.

The chain employs TRBV6-1 and TRBJ2-5; possibly TRBD2 for D (6 bases). The V end lost 3 bases, the J end lost 5 bases, and 10 bases lay between the germline ends. The germline V gene encodes CDR1 MNHNS and CDR2 SASEGT. The CDR3 runs to 13 residues. The CDR3 DNA reads TGTGCCAGCAGTGAGACGGGGGTTGAGACCCAGTACTTC. It specifies CASSETGVETQYF.